One sample yielded the 18 T cell receptor beta chains listed below, sequenced in a study of blood T cell repertoires in COVID-19. The assay was immunoSEQ multiplex PCR, and TCRdb's table has in-frame clones only and misses some. The table has roughly 120,000 clones, 60% to 85% seen once. Specimen: peripheral blood. The source of these receptors is a man in his 70s with acute or convalescent COVID-19.

The rearrangement links TRBV15 to TRBJ2-1; 12 positions agree with TRBD2. The CDR3 has 18 residues. Germline CDR1 is LNHNV and CDR2 is YYDKDF (reference sequence). The V and J ends lost 0 bases and 0 bases, in that order; junction bases with no gene match: 3. CDR3 sequence reads: CATSRDKTSGSSYNEQFF. In nucleotides, the CDR3 is TGTGCCACCAGCAGAGACAAGACTAGCGGGAGCTCCTACAATGAGCAGTTCTTC.

This chain connects TRBV7-2 to TRBJ2-7; D might be TRBD2 (5 bases). The V and J ends lost 5 bases and 2 bases respectively, with 16 bases between them. This CDR3 contains 15 residues. CDR1 is SGHTA, CDR2 FQGNSA, per germline. In DNA, the CDR3 is TGTGCCAGCAGCCCCGAGCTAGCTTTAACCTACGAGCAGTACTTC. This codes for CASSPELALTYEQYF. Full variable domain (rest looked up from reference TRBV7-2 and TRBJ2-7): GAGVSQSPSNKVTEKGKDVELRCDPISGHTALYWYRQSLGQGLEFLIYFQGNSAPDKSGLPSDRFSAERTGGSVSTLTIQRTQQEDSAVYLCASSPELALTYEQYFGPGTRLTVT.

J is TRBJ2-7 and V is TRBV6-5; 12 bases align to TRBD1. The CDR3 spans 15 residues. Germline trimming cut 5 bases from V and 6 bases from J; bases unmatched to any gene: 8. The germline V gene has CDR1 MNHEY and CDR2 SVGAGI. The CDR3 reads CASSPGTGGSLEQYF. The CDR3 bases are TGTGCCAGCAGTCCCGGGACAGGGGGCTCTCTCGAGCAGTACTTC.

This sequence joins TRBV9 and TRBJ1-2, with TRBD1 identical over 9 bases. Germline V lookup: CDR1 SGDLS, CDR2 YYNGEE. Trimming removed 2 bases from V and 7 bases from J; junction bases left unmatched: 6. The CDR3 length is 14 residues. Here the CDR3 DNA reads TGTGCCAGCAGCGTTCTAGACAGGGGGACTGGCTACACCTTC. This sequence encodes CASSVLDRGTGYTF.

This rearrangement joins TRBV5-8 to TRBJ1-1, with TRBD1 matching over 11 bases. V was pared by 4 bases and J by 0 bases, with 5 bases of the junction left unmatched. The CDR3 loop spans 16 amino acids. CDR1 SGHTS and CDR2 YDEGEE come from the germline V gene. The CDR3 region is CASSARTGGMNTEAFF. CDR3 DNA: TGTGCCAGCAGCGCCCGGACAGGGGGCATGAACACTGAAGCTTTCTTT.

The J gene is TRBJ2-7, the V gene TRBV5-6; tentatively, D is TRBD2 (6 bases). Deletions cut 4 bases from V and 2 bases from J, with 16 bases between. Germline CDR1 reads SGHDT; CDR2 reads YYEEEE. The CDR3 has 15 residues. The CDR3 coding sequence is TGTGCCAGCAGCCCCCCGGGGGTCCCGACCTACGAGCAGTACTTC. Translation gives CASSPPGVPTYEQYF. Looking up the rest from reference TRBV5-6 and TRBJ2-7 gives the full variable domain: DAGVTQSPTHLIKTRGQQVTLRCSPKSGHDTVSWYQQALGQGPQFIFQYYEEEERQRGNFPDRFSGHQFPNYSSELNVNALLLGDSALYLCASSPPGVPTYEQYFGPGTRLTVT.

V is TRBV18 and J is TRBJ2-1; 10 nucleotides line up with TRBD2. Germline loops: CDR1 KGHSH, CDR2 LQKENI. V gave up 1 base and J gave up 7 bases; unmatched junction bases: 7. The CDR3 length is 16 residues. The CDR3 sequence is CASSPRASGSNNEQFF. DNA of the CDR3: TGTGCCAGCTCACCACGGGCTAGCGGGAGTAATAATGAGCAGTTCTTC.

The chain employs TRBV7-9 and TRBJ2-5; 11 bases match TRBD1. This CDR3 has 16 amino acids. The V and J ends lost 7 bases and 1 base, in that order; junction bases with no gene match: 8. Germline values: CDR1 SEHNR, CDR2 FQNEAQ (reference sequence). CDR3 region: CASIYGTGGSQETQYF. In DNA, the CDR3 is TGTGCCAGCATCTATGGGACAGGGGGTTCCCAAGAGACCCAGTACTTC.

The DNA of the CDR3 is TGTGCCAGCTCAGCCGGGACAGCAAACACTGAAGCTTTCTTT. Amino acids: CASSAGTANTEAFF. The V gene is TRBV18, the J gene TRBJ1-1, with 7 positions matching TRBD1. The CDR3 extends over 14 amino acids. V gave up 5 bases and J gave up 2 bases; unmatched junction bases: 5. Per germline, CDR1 KGHSH and CDR2 LQKENI. Full variable domain (missing parts from reference TRBV18 and TRBJ1-1): NAGVMQNPRHLVRRRGQEARLRCSPMKGHSHVYWYRQLPEEGLKFMVYLQKENIIDESGMPKERFSAEFPKEGPSILRIQQVVRGDSAAYFCASSAGTANTEAFFGQGTRLTVV.

The chain's CDR3 is CATSATLGAGANVLTF. Here the CDR3 DNA reads TGTGCCACCAGTGCCACCCTCGGGGCTGGGGCCAACGTCCTGACTTTC. This chain connects TRBV24-1 to TRBJ2-6, with D perhaps TRBD2 (5 bases). Germline CDR1 KGHDR, CDR2 SFDVKD. Trimming took off 5 bases at V and 2 bases at J, with 12 bases between the two ends. The CDR3 has 16 residues.

The chain couples TRBV19 to TRBJ1-5; D might be TRBD1 (5 bases). The germline gives CDR1 LNHDA, CDR2 SQIVND (reference sequence). V lost 5 bases, J lost 6 bases, and 17 bases lay in between. CDR3 length equals 15 residues. The CDR3, as DNA: TGTGCCAGTAGTCTCTCACCGGGGGGAGGTCAGCCCCAGCATTTT. Its translation is CASSLSPGGGQPQHF.

The chain joins TRBV15 to TRBJ2-3; tentative D call: TRBD1 (5 bases). V was cut by 5 bases and J by 0 bases, with 15 bases left in between. The CDR3 runs to 16 residues. Germline CDR1 LNHNV, CDR2 YYDKDF (reference sequence). In DNA form, the CDR3 reads TGTGCCACCAGCCAGGGTAGGGCAGCTAGCACAGATACGCAGTATTTT. Amino acid sequence: CATSQGRAASTDTQYF.

V and J are TRBV7-6 and TRBJ2-2; the match to TRBD1 covers 9 bases. Germline CDR1 is SGHVS and CDR2 is FNYEAQ. J lost 6 bases, V lost 2 bases, and 1 base had no gene match. The CDR3 totals 14 residues. This chain's CDR3 is CASSLRQGAGELFF. The CDR3 DNA follows: TGTGCCAGCAGCTTAAGACAGGGGGCCGGGGAGCTGTTTTTT.

A few counts support this clone. This chain links TRBV4-2 with TRBJ2-2; TRBD2 matches at 12 bases. Germline V gives CDR1 LGHNA, CDR2 YNFKEQ. Trimming cost V 2 bases and J 4 bases; bases outside gene matches: 5. This CDR3 contains 17 residues. Here the CDR3 DNA reads TGTGCCAGCAGCCAAAGGACTAGCGGGGAGAGCACCGGGGAGCTGTTTTTT. Residues: CASSQRTSGESTGELFF.

This clone was observed once. The genes are TRBV5-1 and TRBJ2-7, with 8 bases matching TRBD2. V lost 0 bases, J lost 4 bases, and 3 bases stayed unmatched. CDR3 length: 14 amino acids. Germline CDR1 is SGHRS and CDR2 is YFSETQ. The CDR3 DNA is TGCGCCAGCAGCTTGGAAGCGGGGGAGTACGAGCAGTACTTC. As protein: CASSLEAGEYEQYF.

The rearrangement joins TRBV3-1 (or the pseudogene TRBV3-2) to TRBJ1-1; TRBD1 is a possible D gene (6 bases). V shed 0 bases and J shed 4 bases, with 21 bases lying between them. Germline V lookup: CDR1 LGHDT, CDR2 YNNKEL (reference sequence). The CDR3 is made up of 18 amino acids. The CDR3 DNA reads as TGTGCCAGCAGCCAAGACATTCCTGGGGAGGGGGGGACCACTGAAGCTTTCTTT. It translates to CASSQDIPGEGGTTEAFF.

The chain uses TRBV3-1 (or the pseudogene TRBV3-2) and TRBJ1-1, with a tentative D call TRBD1 (6 bases). The CDR3 is 15 amino acids. The V and J ends lost 3 bases and 0 bases respectively, with 11 bases between them. Germline V gene lookup returns CDR1 LGHDT and CDR2 YNNKEL (reference sequence). In DNA, the CDR3 is TGTGCCAGCAGCCAGGCGGGGGCAGTGAACACTGAAGCTTTCTTT. Translation gives CASSQAGAVNTEAFF.

The J gene is TRBJ1-1, the V gene TRBV5-5; perhaps TRBD1 as D (5 bases). This CDR3 has 18 amino acids. The germline gives CDR1 SGHKS, CDR2 YYEKEE (reference sequence). V lost 1 base and J 0 bases, leaving 19 bases between the germline ends. In DNA, the CDR3 is TGTGCCAGCAGCTTGCTTGGGGCAGGTTATTCGGTGAACACTGAAGCTTTCTTT. This gives the protein CASSLLGAGYSVNTEAFF.